A selection of T cell receptor beta chains follows, all from one sample in a study of blood T cell repertoires in COVID-19. Generated by immunoSEQ multiplex PCR, the TCRdb table keeps only in-frame clones and is missing some. The table lists almost 65,000 clones, more than 70% of them singletons. Specimen: PBMCs or T cells enriched from blood (not recorded which). The receptors shown here come from a woman aged 35 to 49 who had recovered from COVID-19. Both conserved end residues are part of each CDR3. D genes are given only for firm matches. Clone size is given for some rows only: seen once, a few or many times, or a class if the clone is expanded.

. . TRBJ1-4 TRBV18 TGTGCCAGCTCACGGAAGGGGCAGACTAATGAAAAACTGTTTTTT CASSRKGQTNEKLFF
once TRBD1 TRBJ1-2 TRBV25-1 TGTGCCAGCAGTGACTCGCCGGGACAGCCTAACTATGGCTACACCTTC CASSDSPGQPNYGYTF
few . TRBJ2-5 TRBV29-1 TGCAGCGTTTCAGCTGCAGCCGGGGAGACCCAGTACTTC CSVSAAAGETQYF
few TRBD1 TRBJ1-6 TRBV5-1 TGCGCCAGCAGCTTGGAAAAGACAGGGGATGGTGGTTCACCCCTCCACTTT CASSLEKTGDGGSPLHF
. TRBD2 TRBJ2-1 TRBV24-1 TGTGCCACCAGTGATTACACGGGGGGTAGGGATGAGCAGTTCTTC CATSDYTGGRDEQFF
. . TRBJ1-2 TRBV3-1/TRBV3-2 TGTGCCAGCAGCGAGTGGGAGAGGGCGGGCTATGGCTACACCTTC CASSEWERAGYGYTF
. . TRBJ1-1 TRBV15 TGTGCCACCAGCAGAGAGCGGCAGAACACTGAAGCTTTCTTT CATSRERQNTEAFF
. TRBD2 TRBJ2-3 TRBV19 TGTGCCAGTACCGTCGGGGCTAGCGGGGGGGCAGATACGCAGTATTTT CASTVGASGGADTQYF
. . TRBJ1-2 TRBV7-9 TGTGCCAGCAGCTTATACTACTATGGCTACACCTTC CASSLYYYGYTF
. . TRBJ1-6 TRBV2 TGTGCCAGCAGTGTAAGTACAGGAAACAATTCACCCCTCCACTTT CASSVSTGNNSPLHF
. . TRBJ1-3 TRBV11-2 TGTGCCAGCAGCTTAGAGTTCCAGACAGGAGGAAACACCATATATTTT CASSLEFQTGGNTIYF
. . TRBJ1-6 TRBV5-1 TGCGCCAGCAGCTTGGTTCCGGGAGAAGACTATAATTCACCCCTCCACTTT CASSLVPGEDYNSPLHF
. TRBD2 TRBJ2-4 TRBV2 TGTGCCAGCACGGGGGGAATCTTAGCCAAAAACATTCAGTACTTC CASTGGILAKNIQYF
once TRBD2 TRBJ2-2 TRBV11-2 TGTGCCAGCAGCTCGCCGACTAGCGAGTGGGGGGAGCTGTTTTTT CASSSPTSEWGELFF
. . TRBJ2-1 TRBV5-4 TGTGCCAGCAAAATTTCGGGGTACAATGAGCAGTTCTTC CASKISGYNEQFF
. . TRBJ2-5 TRBV3-1/TRBV3-2 TGTGCCAGCAGCCCAAGTAGAGAGACCCAGTACTTC CASSPSRETQYF
. . TRBJ2-6 TRBV6-5 TGTGCCACCCCCCCCGACACTGGGGCCAACGTCCTGACTTTC CATPPDTGANVLTF
. TRBD2 TRBJ2-7 TRBV27 TGTGCCAGCAGTTTATCAGCGGGGGGGACCTACGAGCAGTACTTC CASSLSAGGTYEQYF
. . TRBJ2-7 TRBV4-1 TGCGCCAGCAGCCCCAGGTGGGAGTTCTCCTACGAGCAGTACTTC CASSPRWEFSYEQYF
. TRBD1 TRBJ1-6 TRBV5-1 TGCGCCAGCAGCTCGGGACAGGGAGGTAGAAATTCACCCCTCCACTTT CASSSGQGGRNSPLHF
. TRBD2 TRBJ2-7 TRBV5-1 TGCGCCAGCAGCCGACTAGCGGTTTCCTACGAGCAGTACTTC CASSRLAVSYEQYF
. TRBD2 TRBJ2-5 TRBV7-2 TGTGCCAGCAGCCTTAGCGGGGGGGCCGTGGCCGAGACCCAGTACTTC CASSLSGGAVAETQYF
. . TRBJ2-7 TRBV27 TGTGCCAGTTCGTTAGCCAGGGCTACCTACGAGCAGTACTTC CASSLARATYEQYF
. . TRBJ1-6 TRBV5-4 TGTGCCAGCAGAGACCCGGGTTCCTATAATTCACCCCTCCACTTT CASRDPGSYNSPLHF
. TRBD1 TRBJ1-2 TRBV19 TGTGCCAGTAGCGCTCCCCGGACAGGGCGAGACTATGGCTACACCTTC CASSAPRTGRDYGYTF
once . TRBJ1-1 TRBV12-3/TRBV12-4 TGTGCCAGCAGTTTCCAGGGTGATACTGAAGCTTTCTTT CASSFQGDTEAFF
. . TRBJ1-4 TRBV6-1 TGTGCCAGCAGTGAAGGCTTACAGTCCCATGAAAAACTGTTTTTT CASSEGLQSHEKLFF
. TRBD2 TRBJ2-3 TRBV19 TGTGCCAGTAGTTCAACACATATAGCGGGGGGTAGCACAGATACGCAGTATTTT CASSSTHIAGGSTDTQYF
. TRBD1 TRBJ1-6 TRBV6-1 TGTGCCAGCAGTGACCGACAGGGTAATTCACCCCTCCACTTT CASSDRQGNSPLHF
. TRBD1 TRBJ1-2 TRBV2 TGTGCCAGCAGTACCGGGACAGGGGTCTATGGCTACACCTTC CASSTGTGVYGYTF
. . TRBJ2-5 TRBV6-5 TGTGCCAGCAGCTCCCAAGCGTCCCAAGAGACCCAGTACTTC CASSSQASQETQYF
. . TRBJ1-2 TRBV5-3 TGTGCCAGAAGCGTATTTGTGAAGCGCCTGTACTATGGCTACACCTTC CARSVFVKRLYYGYTF
. TRBD2 TRBJ2-3 TRBV10-1 TGCGCCAGCAGTGAGTCGGGGACTAGCGGGGCTTTTAGCACAGATACGCAGTATTTT CASSESGTSGAFSTDTQYF
. . TRBJ1-4 TRBV27 TGTGCCAGCAGTTACTTGGGGGCGACGGAAAAACTGTTTTTT CASSYLGATEKLFF
. TRBD2 TRBJ2-7 TRBV6-5 TGTGCCAGCAGGGGGGGGGACTACGAGCAGTACTTC CASRGGDYEQYF
. . TRBJ1-4 TRBV5-1 TGCGCCAGCAGCCCGAGATCTAATGAAAAACTGTTTTTT CASSPRSNEKLFF
. TRBD2 TRBJ2-3 TRBV11-2 TGTGCCAGCAGCTTCGGCGGGGGGGCTCTGGATACGCAGTATTTT CASSFGGGALDTQYF
. . TRBJ2-4 TRBV19 TGTGCCAGTAGTATAGGGGGGGTTACAGCCAAAAACATTCAGTACTTC CASSIGGVTAKNIQYF
. . TRBJ1-6 TRBV2 TGTGCCAGCAAAGGGGGAGATCATATCAGCTCCTATAATTCACCCCTCCACTTT CASKGGDHISSYNSPLHF
once TRBD2 TRBJ2-3 TRBV24-1 TGTGCCACCAGTGGTCCGGGACTAGCGGCCAGCACAGATACGCAGTATTTT CATSGPGLAASTDTQYF
. TRBD2 TRBJ2-5 TRBV10-3 TGTGCCATCAGTGGCCTAGCGGGAGAGACCCAGTACTTC CAISGLAGETQYF
. . TRBJ1-2 TRBV7-6 TGTGCCAGCAGCAGGGAGGGCGATGGCTACACCTTC CASSREGDGYTF
. . TRBJ1-1 TRBV5-1 TGCGCCAGCAGCTTGAGAAGGGAGGACACTGAAGCTTTCTTT CASSLRREDTEAFF
. . TRBJ2-2 TRBV7-8 TGTGCCAGCAGCCGAGTGGGGCGGAACACCGGGGAGCTGTTTTTT CASSRVGRNTGELFF
. . TRBJ2-1 TRBV11-1 TGTGCCAGCAGCTTAGTCCGGACTCCTGAGCAGTTCTTC CASSLVRTPEQFF
. TRBD1 TRBJ1-1 TRBV5-6 TGTGCCAGCAGCTTGCAGGGGGTTGTCACTGAAGCTTTCTTT CASSLQGVVTEAFF
. . TRBJ1-2 TRBV3-1/TRBV3-2 TGTGCCAGCAGCCAACTTGCAGGGAACTATGGCTACACCTTC CASSQLAGNYGYTF
. . TRBJ2-2 TRBV4-2 TGTGCCAGCAGCCAAGCGACGGGGGACCCAACCGGGGAGCTGTTTTTT CASSQATGDPTGELFF